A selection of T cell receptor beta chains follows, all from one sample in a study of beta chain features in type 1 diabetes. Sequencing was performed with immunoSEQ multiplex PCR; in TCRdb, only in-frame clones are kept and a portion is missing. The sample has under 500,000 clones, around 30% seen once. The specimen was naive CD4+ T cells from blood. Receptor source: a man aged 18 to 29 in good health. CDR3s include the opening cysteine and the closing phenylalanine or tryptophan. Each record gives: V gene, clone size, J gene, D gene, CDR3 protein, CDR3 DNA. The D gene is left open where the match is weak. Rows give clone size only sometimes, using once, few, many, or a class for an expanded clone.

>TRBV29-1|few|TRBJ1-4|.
CSVAAVGGEKLFF
TGCAGCGTCGCGGCCGTGGGGGGTGAAAAACTGTTTTTT
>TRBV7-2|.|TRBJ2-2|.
CASSHDPPGPGELFF
TGTGCCAGCAGCCATGACCCACCCGGGCCCGGGGAGCTGTTTTTT
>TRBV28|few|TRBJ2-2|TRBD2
CASSSGATSGRSGELFF
TGTGCCAGCAGTTCAGGAGCGACTAGCGGGAGATCCGGGGAGCTGTTTTTT
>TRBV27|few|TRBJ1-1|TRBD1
CASSLRQGNTEAFF
TGTGCCAGCAGTCTCCGACAGGGGAACACTGAAGCTTTCTTT
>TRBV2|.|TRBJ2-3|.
CASRTGRDTQYF
TGTGCCAGCAGAACAGGGAGAGATACGCAGTATTTT
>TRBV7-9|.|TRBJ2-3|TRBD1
CASSPWTGFTDTQYF
TGTGCCAGCAGCCCATGGACAGGGTTCACAGATACGCAGTATTTT
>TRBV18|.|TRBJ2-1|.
CASSPSRSSYNEQFF
TGTGCCAGCTCACCAAGCAGGAGCTCCTACAATGAGCAGTTCTTC
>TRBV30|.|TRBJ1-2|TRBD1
CAWRDRGLFDYGYTF
TGTGCCTGGAGAGACAGGGGGCTTTTCGACTATGGCTACACCTTC
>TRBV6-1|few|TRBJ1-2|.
CASSETGGGYTF
TGTGCCAGCAGTGAAACAGGAGGAGGCTACACCTTC
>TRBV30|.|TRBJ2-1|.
CAWSVPRERRLLGQFF
TGTGCCTGGAGTGTGCCCCGGGAGCGGAGGTTGTTGGGGCAGTTCTTC
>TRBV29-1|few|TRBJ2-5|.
CSALSGSQETQYF
TGCAGCGCTCTTTCCGGGTCCCAAGAGACCCAGTACTTC
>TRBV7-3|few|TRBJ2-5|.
CASSFRGLEETQYF
TGTGCCAGCAGCTTCAGGGGATTGGAGGAGACCCAGTACTTC
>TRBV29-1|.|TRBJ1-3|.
CSVVGPGSGNTIYF
TGCAGCGTTGTCGGGCCTGGCTCTGGAAACACCATATATTTT
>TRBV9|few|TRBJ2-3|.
CASSVDASTVADTQYF
TGTGCCAGCAGCGTAGATGCAAGTACGGTCGCAGATACGCAGTATTTT
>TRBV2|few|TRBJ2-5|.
CASSLVWGETQYF
TGTGCCAGCAGCCTCGTGTGGGGCGAGACCCAGTACTTC
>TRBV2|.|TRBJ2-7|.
CASRRDSYEQYF
TGTGCCAGCAGACGGGACTCCTACGAGCAGTACTTC
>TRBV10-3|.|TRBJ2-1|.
CAISVSDRNEQFF
TGTGCCATCAGTGTCTCCGATCGCAATGAGCAGTTCTTC
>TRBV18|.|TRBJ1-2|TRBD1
CASSPGAGGVYGYTF
TGTGCCAGCTCACCTGGAGCAGGGGGGGTCTATGGCTACACCTTC
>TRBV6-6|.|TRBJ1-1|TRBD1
CASSGTGVEAFF
TGTGCCAGCAGTGGTACAGGGGTCGAAGCTTTCTTT
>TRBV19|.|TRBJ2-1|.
CASSETQSSYNEQFF
TGTGCCAGTTCAGAGACACAGAGCTCCTACAATGAGCAGTTCTTC
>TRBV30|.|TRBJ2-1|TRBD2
CAWSFGGAGIF
TGTGCCTGGAGCTTTGGGGGAGCGGGGATCTTC
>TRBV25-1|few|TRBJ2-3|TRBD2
CASSPREGGALDTQYF
TGTGCCAGCAGCCCCCGAGAGGGAGGGGCCCTAGATACGCAGTATTTT
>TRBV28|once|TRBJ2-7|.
CASTTTGSSYEQYF
TGTGCCAGCACCACGACGGGTAGCTCCTACGAGCAGTACTTC
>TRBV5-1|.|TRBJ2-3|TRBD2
CASSPLAGGSTDTQYF
TGCGCCAGCAGCCCCTTGGCGGGAGGGAGCACAGATACGCAGTATTTT
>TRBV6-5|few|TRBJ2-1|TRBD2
CASKRDHSYNEQFF
TGTGCCAGCAAGCGGGACCACTCCTACAATGAGCAGTTCTTC
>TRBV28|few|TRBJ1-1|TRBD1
CASSFEGTANTEAFF
TGTGCCAGCAGTTTTGAGGGGACAGCAAACACTGAAGCTTTCTTT
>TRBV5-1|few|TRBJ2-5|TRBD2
CASSSERGRETQYF
TGCGCCAGCAGCTCCGAGCGGGGGCGAGAGACCCAGTACTTC
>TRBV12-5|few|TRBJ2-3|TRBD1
CASGLDRDSTDTQYF
TGTGCTAGTGGTTTGGACCGGGACAGTACAGATACGCAGTATTTT
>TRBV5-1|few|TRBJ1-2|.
CASSPEGDYGYTF
TGCGCCAGCAGCCCGGAGGGGGACTATGGCTACACCTTC
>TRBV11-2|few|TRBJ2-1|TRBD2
CASSSRTSGKSYNEQFF
TGTGCCAGCAGCTCCCGGACTAGCGGGAAGTCCTACAATGAGCAGTTCTTC
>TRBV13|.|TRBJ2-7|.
CASSLGIVEQYF
TGTGCCAGCAGCTTAGGCATTGTAGAGCAGTACTTC
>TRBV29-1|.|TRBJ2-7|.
CSVESTAYEQYF
TGCAGCGTTGAGAGTACGGCCTACGAGCAGTACTTC
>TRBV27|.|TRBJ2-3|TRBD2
CASSLSLASGSKDTQYF
TGTGCCAGCAGTTTATCTCTCGCTAGCGGGAGTAAAGATACGCAGTATTTT
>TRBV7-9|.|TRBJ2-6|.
CASSLANPGANVLTF
TGTGCCAGCAGCTTAGCTAACCCTGGGGCCAACGTCCTGACTTTC
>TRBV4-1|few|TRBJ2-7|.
CASSQGGTHSSYEQYF
TGCGCCAGCAGCCAAGGGGGGACCCACAGCTCCTACGAGCAGTACTTC
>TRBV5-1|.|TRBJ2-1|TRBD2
CASSLLAGSTGEQFF
TGCGCCAGCAGCTTGCTAGCGGGATCGACTGGGGAGCAGTTCTTC
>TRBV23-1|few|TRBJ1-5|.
CASSQASTGFSNQPQHF
TGCGCCAGCAGTCAAGCCTCTACAGGGTTTAGCAATCAGCCCCAGCATTTT
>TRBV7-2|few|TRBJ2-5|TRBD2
CASSSSGTPMETQYF
TGTGCCAGCAGCTCTAGCGGTACCCCAATGGAGACCCAGTACTTC
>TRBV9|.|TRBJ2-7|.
CASSLQGNPYEQYF
TGTGCCAGCAGCCTACAGGGTAATCCGTACGAGCAGTACTTC
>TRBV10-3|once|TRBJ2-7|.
CAISGVYEQYF
TGTGCCATCAGTGGAGTCTACGAGCAGTACTTC
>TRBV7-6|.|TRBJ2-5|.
CASSLAQETQYF
TGTGCCAGCAGCCTAGCCCAAGAGACCCAGTACTTC
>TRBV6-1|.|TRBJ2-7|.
CASSEARVYEQYF
TGTGCCAGCAGTGAAGCCCGAGTCTACGAGCAGTACTTC
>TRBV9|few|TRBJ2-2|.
CASSVEGVPGELFF
TGTGCCAGCAGCGTAGAGGGTGTTCCCGGGGAGCTGTTTTTT
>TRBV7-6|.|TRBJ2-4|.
CASSPGGQGAIQYF
TGTGCCAGCAGCCCCGGCGGGCAGGGTGCCATTCAGTACTTC
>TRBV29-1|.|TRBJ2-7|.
CSAARKWPYEQYF
TGCAGCGCCGCACGTAAGTGGCCCTACGAGCAGTACTTC
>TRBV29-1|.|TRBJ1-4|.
CSVREMNEKLFF
TGCAGCGTTCGGGAGATGAATGAAAAACTGTTTTTT
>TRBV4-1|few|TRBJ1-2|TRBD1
CASSQVGGVDFGGYTF
TGCGCCAGCAGCCAAGTAGGGGGCGTCGATTTTGGTGGCTACACCTTC
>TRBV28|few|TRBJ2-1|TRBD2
CASRTLAGIYNEQFF
TGTGCCAGCAGGACACTAGCGGGAATATACAATGAGCAGTTCTTC
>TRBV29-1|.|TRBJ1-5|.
CSDYQGSGGSNQPQHF
TGCAGCGATTACCAGGGGTCCGGGGGGAGCAATCAGCCCCAGCATTTT
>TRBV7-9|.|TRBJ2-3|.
CASSLGAEF
TGTGCCAGCAGCTTAGGGGCCGAATTT
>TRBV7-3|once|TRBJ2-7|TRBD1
CASSLYRQGQDEQYF
TGTGCCAGCAGCTTATATCGACAGGGGCAGGACGAGCAGTACTTC
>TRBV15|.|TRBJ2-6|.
CATGSGANVLTF
TGTGCCACCGGATCGGGGGCCAACGTCCTGACTTTC
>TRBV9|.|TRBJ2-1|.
CASSPGGLSSASYNEQFF
TGTGCCAGCAGCCCTGGGGGGCTCTCTAGTGCGTCCTACAATGAGCAGTTCTTC
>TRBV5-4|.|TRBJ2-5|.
CASSLPDGETQYF
TGTGCCAGCAGCTTACCGGACGGGGAGACCCAGTACTTC